This TCR beta chain stems from a study of T cell responses to AZD1222 COVID-19 vaccine. The repertoire was sequenced with immunoSEQ multiplex PCR; TCRdb's copy has only in-frame clones and lacks some. The sample carries about 140,000 clones, around 90% recorded once. In germline, CDR1 is SSHAT, CDR2 FNYEAQ (reference sequence). CDR3 length: 16 amino acids. About this clone: What it recognizes is unknown. A read error may account for a junction end that differs from germline.

Regarding the study as a whole: Seropositive status at baseline applied to only six AZD1222 recipients. Unmutated variant regions reportedly attract nearly half of all spike-specific TCRs. The sample set comprised mostly white British donors with more females, and clonal diversity was possibly underestimated.

The receptor was isolated from an adult who received the MenACWY meningococcal vaccine as a control. The chain uses TRBV7-7 and TRBJ2-5; 7 nucleotides align to TRBD1. The specimen comprised peripheral blood, sampled 28 days after the second dose of the MenACWY control vaccine. The CDR3 DNA reads TGTGCTAGCAGCTTAAATACAGGGGATGGTTGGGAGACCCAGTACTTC. Its protein product is CASSLNTGDGWETQYF.